This T cell receptor (beta chain) was recorded in a study of technical replicates of blood from a handful of donors. This clone appeared a single time. The junction had 3 bases not matched to a gene; V was cut back by 1 base and J by 3 bases. The germline V gene has CDR1 LNHDA and CDR2 SQIVND (reference sequence). The CDR3 covers 14 residues. Repertoires were generated with immunoSEQ multiplex PCR, while TCRdb's copy carries only in-frame clones and drops some. The sample has 80,000 to 100,000 clones, approximately 95% seen once. The rearrangement links TRBV19 to TRBJ2-7, with 7 bases that match TRBD1. This TCR came from a human donor in good health. Sequencing was done on a sample of T cells isolated from PBMCs. The CDR3 is CASSIGTGLYEQYF. CDR3 coding DNA: TGTGCCAGTAGTATAGGGACAGGCCTCTACGAGCAGTACTTC.